Detailed here is one TCR beta chain. Measured with immunoSEQ multiplex PCR; TCRdb has only the in-frame clones, and not every one. The sample shows about 77,000 clones, about 93% of them seen only once. J gave up 3 bases and V 5 bases, and 6 bases lay outside the gene matches. The CDR3 consists of 16 residues. Germline lookup yields CDR1 LNHNV and CDR2 YYDKDF (reference sequence). The data are from a study of T cell changes during pregnancy in multiple sclerosis. This chain connects TRBV15 to TRBJ2-2; 10 bases are a match to TRBD1. This clonotype was sampled from a female donor in good health, enrolled as a control in a pregnancy study. The material sequenced was peripheral blood, taken after pregnancy. The CDR3 protein is CATSDTGTGDTGELFF. The CDR3 DNA reads as TGTGCCACCAGCGATACCGGGACAGGGGACACCGGGGAGCTGTTTTTT.